These 17 T cell receptor beta chains were all obtained from the same sample, sequenced in a study of shared clonotypes between healthy human individuals. Clones were sequenced by immunoSEQ multiplex PCR, and TCRdb holds only the in-frame ones, with some missing. This table holds some 1 million clones, more than 60% found once. The sequencing input was memory CD4+ T cells sorted from blood. Noted subset: CD45RA-negative fraction. These receptor sequences come from a man aged 18 to 35 in good health.

This chain connects TRBV18 to TRBJ2-2, with D hard to call. This CDR3 has 12 residues. V was pared by 0 bases and J by 7 bases, with 3 bases between. Germline CDR1 reads KGHSH; CDR2 reads LQKENI. CDR3 nucleotides: TGTGCCAGCTCACCACCGTTCGGGGAGCTGTTTTTT. The encoded protein is CASSPPFGELFF. Based on the CDR3 plus reference TRBV18 and TRBJ2-2, the full variable domain is NAGVMQNPRHLVRRRGQEARLRCSPMKGHSHVYWYRQLPEEGLKFMVYLQKENIIDESGMPKERFSAEFPKEGPSILRIQQVVRGDSAAYFCASSPPFGELFFGEGSRLTVL.

V is TRBV6-1 and J is TRBJ2-5, with TRBD2 identical over 7 bases. The V and J ends lost 1 base and 5 bases, in that order; junction bases with no gene match: 10. Germline V lookup: CDR1 MNHNS, CDR2 SASEGT. The CDR3 totals 16 residues. CDR3 loop: CASSEDLGRVGETQYF. The CDR3, as DNA: TGTGCCAGCAGTGAAGATCTAGGGAGGGTGGGGGAGACCCAGTACTTC.

This clone appeared a few times. The chain couples TRBV7-2 to TRBJ2-1; TRBD1 or TRBD2 may be the D gene (5 bases each). In germline, CDR1 is SGHTA, CDR2 FQGNSA. This CDR3 spans 15 amino acids. V dropped 1 base and J dropped 5 bases, with 12 bases sitting between them. CDR3 sequence reads: CASSLEGRADNEQFF. The CDR3 DNA reads as TGTGCCAGCAGCTTAGAGGGACGGGCCGACAATGAGCAGTTCTTC.

The chain carries TRBV11-1 and TRBJ1-1; D gene uncertain. Germline V gene data show CDR1 as SGHAT and CDR2 as FQDESV (reference sequence). The CDR3 runs 13 residues. The germline V and J ends were trimmed by 4 bases and 4 bases, with 10 bases remaining between them. The CDR3 bases are TGTGCCAGCAGCTCGACCGATGGCACTGAAGCTTTCTTT. Translating gives CASSSTDGTEAFF.

V usage is TRBV28 and J usage is TRBJ2-1; 7 bases match TRBD2. This CDR3 comprises 16 residues. CDR1 MDHEN and CDR2 SYDVKM come from the germline V gene. V dropped 5 bases and J dropped 0; count of bases not matched to a gene: 7. The CDR3 reads CASSDGTSVSYNEQFF. CDR3 nucleotide sequence: TGTGCCAGCAGTGATGGTACTAGCGTCTCCTACAATGAGCAGTTCTTC. Full variable domain (rest looked up from reference TRBV28 and TRBJ2-1): DVKVTQSSRYLVKRTGEKVFLECVQDMDHENMFWYRQDPGLGLRLIYFSYDVKMKEKGDIPEGYSVSREKKERFSLILESASTNQTSMYLCASSDGTSVSYNEQFFGPGTRLTVL.

This clone was picked up a small number of times. CDR3: CASSNGRGNYGYTF. The CDR3 region has the DNA TGTGCCAGCAGCAATGGCAGGGGTAACTATGGCTACACCTTC. The rearrangement uses TRBV6-1 and TRBJ1-2, with D maybe TRBD1 (6 bases). The CDR3 totals 14 residues. The V and J ends lost 6 bases and 1 base respectively, with 12 bases between them. CDR1 and CDR2 (germline): MNHNS, SASEGT.

The chain links TRBV25-1 to TRBJ2-1, with a possible D match to TRBD2 (6 bases). The V gene lost 3 bases and the J gene lost 2 bases, with 8 bases spanning the gap. This CDR3 spans 14 amino acids. Per germline, CDR1 MGHDK and CDR2 SYGVNS. The chain's CDR3 is CASSEAGPYNEQFF. The CDR3 bases are TGTGCCAGCAGTGAGGCGGGACCCTACAATGAGCAGTTCTTC.

The CDR3 nucleotides are TGTGCCAGCAGCTTAGTAGAGCAGACCCAGTACTTC. Protein sequence: CASSLVEQTQYF. The chain joins TRBV7-9 to TRBJ2-5; D ambiguous. This CDR3 has 12 amino acids. V shed 1 base and J shed 6 bases, with 6 bases lying between them. Germline CDR1 reads SEHNR; CDR2 reads FQNEAQ (reference sequence).

This clone showed up many times. The J gene is TRBJ1-1, the V gene TRBV18; D is unresolved. Between the trimmed V and J ends, which lost 10 bases and 1 base, there was a span of 13 bases. This CDR3 has 13 amino acids. Germline V gene sequence: CDR1 KGHSH, CDR2 LQKENI. CDR3: CATMAGRNTEAFF. The CDR3 DNA reads as TGTGCCACCATGGCCGGAAGGAACACTGAAGCTTTCTTT.

This clone was picked up one time. The V gene is TRBV19, the J gene TRBJ2-7; weak D call: TRBD2 (5 bases). This CDR3 contains 13 residues. Germline loops: CDR1 LNHDA, CDR2 SQIVND (reference sequence). V lost 7 bases to trimming and J lost 0 bases, with 10 bases between them. In DNA, the CDR3 is TGTGCCAGTAACGGAGGCAGCTCCTACGAGCAGTACTTC. This translates into CASNGGSSYEQYF.

V and J are TRBV7-3 and TRBJ2-2; 9 bases match TRBD1. Germline V lookup: CDR1 SGHTA, CDR2 FQGTGA. CDR3 length equals 13 residues. V gave up 3 bases and J gave up 13 bases; unmatched junction bases: 6. For the CDR3, the DNA is TGTGCCAGCAGCTTGGGACAGGGCGGTTCGCTGTTTTTT. It encodes CASSLGQGGSLFF.

The chain employs TRBV6-1 and TRBJ2-2; the match to TRBD1 covers 8 bases. Germline-derived CDR1 and CDR2 are MNHNS and SASEGT. The J segment lost 5 bases and the V segment lost 3 bases, leaving 8 bases of the junction unmatched. The CDR3 extends over 16 amino acids. The CDR3 coding sequence is TGTGCCAGCAGTGATACCGGACAGGGTTTGACCGGGGAGCTGTTTTTT. It specifies CASSDTGQGLTGELFF.

The chain has TRBV14 and TRBJ1-2; unclear D gene. V gave up 4 bases and J gave up 8 bases, with 11 bases separating them. CDR3 length: 12 residues. CDR1 is SGHDN, CDR2 FVKESK, per germline. CDR3 DNA sequence: TGTGCCAGCAGCCGCGGGGATAGGGGCTACACCTTC. It translates to CASSRGDRGYTF.

The chain joins TRBV29-1 to TRBJ1-2; 9 bases are a match to TRBD1. Germline loops: CDR1 SQVTM, CDR2 ANQGSEA. This CDR3 has 13 residues. Trimming at V came to 7 bases and at J to 7 bases, leaving 10 bases not matched to a gene. As DNA, the CDR3 is TGCAGCGCCACCCCGACAGGGGGAACTGGCTACACCTTC. This codes for CSATPTGGTGYTF.

This chain's CDR3 is CASSLGTVRGYTF. As DNA, the CDR3 is TGCGCCAGCAGCTTGGGGACAGTTCGGGGCTACACCTTC. The chain recombines TRBV5-1 with TRBJ1-2; the D gene is possibly TRBD1 (6 bases). The CDR3 runs 13 residues. Germline CDR1 reads SGHRS; CDR2 reads YFSETQ. Deletions cut 0 bases from V and 8 bases from J, with 11 bases between.

CDR3 in amino acids: CASSPLPRDTDSPLHF. The CDR3 DNA reads as TGTGCCAGCTCACCACTACCCCGGGACACTGATTCACCCCTCCACTTT. The chain recombines TRBV18 with TRBJ1-6; D possibly corresponds to TRBD1 (6 bases). V lost 1 base and J lost 8, with 15 bases in between. The CDR3 totals 16 residues. Germline CDR1 and CDR2: KGHSH and LQKENI.

The J gene is TRBJ1-2, the V gene TRBV6-5; 7 positions agree with TRBD1. The J segment lost 6 bases and the V segment lost 0 bases, leaving 4 bases of the junction unmatched. The CDR3 is made up of 14 amino acids. Germline V gene sequence: CDR1 MNHEY, CDR2 SVGAGI. This chain's CDR3 is CASSYSGRGNGYTF. DNA of the CDR3: TGTGCCAGCAGTTACTCTGGCAGGGGGAATGGCTACACCTTC.